This note documents a single TCR beta chain sequence. As the sequencing template, cDNA was produced by extracting RNA and reverse transcribing it. The assay was immunoSEQ multiplex PCR, and TCRdb's table has in-frame clones only and misses some. The top ten hold over 2.5% of the sample, which has roughly 210,000 clones, about 40% seen once. V lost 5 bases and J lost 2, with 9 bases in between. The CDR3 is 13 residues long. Germline lookup yields CDR1 MNHNS and CDR2 SASEGT. The data were obtained in a study of CD8+ T cells in alopecia areata. Overall study: People stayed on tofacitinib for 6 to 18 months, then stopped the drug for 6 months.

This sample's treatment: oral pan-JAK inhibitor, 5-10 mg twice daily. Collection of lesional scalp punch biopsies and peripheral blood was performed in alopecia areata patients. The genes are TRBV6-1 and TRBJ2-5; D is uncertain. Source: CD4+ T cells sorted from blood, taken at approximately week 39, from a patient treated with tofacitinib. This clonotype was sampled from a human donor with alopecia areata. In DNA, the CDR3 is TGTGCCAGCAGTTCTTGGGGTCAAGAGACCCAGTACTTC. Its protein is CASSSWGQETQYF.